This T cell receptor beta chain was identified in a study of blood T cell repertoires in COVID-19. Looking at the study overall: Collection of acute and convalescent COVID-19 samples took place in the United States, Italy and Spain. Nucleic acid was either cDNA or gDNA, and it came from T cells, B-cell-depleted T cells, or PBMCs.

Original analysis: Amplification of reference gene primers was used by the study to estimate nucleated cell counts. This table comes from immunoSEQ multiplex PCR, and its TCRdb copy is limited to in-frame clones, with some not included. D and trimming were read from the DNA, whereas the V and J calls and clone size are those reported in that table. In the table there are roughly 230,000 clones, roughly 80% of which are singletons. V shed 8 bases and J 5 bases; nucleotides not matched to a gene: 13. The CDR3 is 16 amino acids. Germline V gives CDR1 WNHNN, CDR2 SYGVQD (reference sequence). This TCR was recovered from a woman between 45 and 60 years old with acute or convalescent COVID-19. The rearrangement uses TRBV10-1 and TRBJ2-2; TRBD1 matches at 8 bases. Sequencing was done on a sample of peripheral blood. CDR3 loop: CASQSRQGAVTGELFF. The CDR3 DNA reads as TGCGCCAGCCAGAGCCGGCAGGGGGCGGTGACCGGGGAGCTGTTTTTT.